Described below is a single T cell receptor (beta chain) sequence and its context. Once RNA had been extracted, it was reverse transcribed into cDNA to act as the sequencing template. This table comes from immunoSEQ multiplex PCR, and its TCRdb copy is limited to in-frame clones, with some not included. In the table there are some 150,000 clones, around 50% of which are singletons. The data stem from a study of CD8+ T cells in alopecia areata. Looking at the study overall: Patients in the study were on tofacitinib for 6 to 18 months, then off it for 6 months.

Germline trimming cut 5 bases from V and 5 bases from J; bases unmatched to any gene: 5. The germline gives CDR1 SEHNR, CDR2 FQNEAQ (reference sequence). The CDR3 has 15 amino acids. The study team obtained lesional scalp punch biopsies and peripheral blood from alopecia areata patients. This specimen was CD4+ T cells sorted from blood, taken at week 0. This chain joins TRBV7-9 and TRBJ2-1; 11 bases are a match to TRBD2. The sequence derives from a human donor with alopecia areata. The CDR3 sequence is CASSPTSGGHNEQFF. Written as DNA, the CDR3 is TGTGCCAGCAGCCCAACTAGCGGGGGACACAATGAGCAGTTCTTC.